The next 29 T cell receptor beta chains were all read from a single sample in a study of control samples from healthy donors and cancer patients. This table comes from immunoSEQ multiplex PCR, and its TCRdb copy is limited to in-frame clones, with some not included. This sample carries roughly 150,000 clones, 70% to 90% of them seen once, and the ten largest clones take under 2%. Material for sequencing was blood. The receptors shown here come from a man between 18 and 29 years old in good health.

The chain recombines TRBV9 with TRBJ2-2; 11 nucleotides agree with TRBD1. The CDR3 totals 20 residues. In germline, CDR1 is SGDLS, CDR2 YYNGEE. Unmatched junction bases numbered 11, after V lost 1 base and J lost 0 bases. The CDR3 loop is CASSVPRPGQGAPNTGELFF. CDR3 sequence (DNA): TGTGCCAGCAGCGTACCTCGACCTGGACAGGGGGCGCCGAACACCGGGGAGCTGTTTTTT. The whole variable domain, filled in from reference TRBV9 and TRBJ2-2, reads DSGVTQTPKHLITATGQRVTLRCSPRSGDLSVYWYQQSLDQGLQFLIQYYNGEERAKGNILERFSAQQFPDLHSELNLSSLELGDSALYFCASSVPRPGQGAPNTGELFFGEGSRLTVL.

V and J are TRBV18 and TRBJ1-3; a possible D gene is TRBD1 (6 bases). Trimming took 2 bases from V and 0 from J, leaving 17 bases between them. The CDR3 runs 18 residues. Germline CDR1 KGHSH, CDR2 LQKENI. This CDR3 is CASSPLSDSDNSGNTIYF. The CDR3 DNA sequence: TGTGCCAGCTCACCATTATCGGACAGTGATAACTCTGGAAACACCATATATTTT.

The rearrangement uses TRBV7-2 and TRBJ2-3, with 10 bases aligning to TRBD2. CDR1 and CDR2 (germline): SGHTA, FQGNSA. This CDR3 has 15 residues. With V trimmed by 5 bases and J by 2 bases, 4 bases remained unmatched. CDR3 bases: TGTGCCAGCAGCGGAGCGGGGGGGTACACAGATACGCAGTATTTT. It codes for CASSGAGGYTDTQYF.

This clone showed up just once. CDR3 protein: CASSTRDRGTGELFF. Here the CDR3 DNA reads TGTGCCAGCAGCACCCGGGACAGGGGCACCGGGGAGCTGTTTTTT. The chain has TRBV11-2 and TRBJ2-2; 10 positions agree with TRBD1. The junction had 4 bases not matched to a gene; V was cut back by 5 bases and J by 4 bases. The CDR3 loop spans 15 amino acids. Germline V CDR1 and CDR2: SGHAT, FQNNGV.

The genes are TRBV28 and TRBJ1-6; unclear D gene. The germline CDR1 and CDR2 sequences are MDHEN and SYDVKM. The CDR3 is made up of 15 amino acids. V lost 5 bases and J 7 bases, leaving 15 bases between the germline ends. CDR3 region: CASSAQVGVNSPLHF. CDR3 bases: TGTGCCAGCAGTGCTCAGGTTGGAGTAAATTCACCCCTCCACTTT.

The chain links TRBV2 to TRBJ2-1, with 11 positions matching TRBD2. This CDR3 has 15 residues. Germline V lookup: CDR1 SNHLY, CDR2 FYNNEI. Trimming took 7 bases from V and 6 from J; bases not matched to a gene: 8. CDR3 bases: TGTGCCAGCACCCCAACTAGCGGGGGACTCAATGAGCAGTTCTTC. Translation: CASTPTSGGLNEQFF.

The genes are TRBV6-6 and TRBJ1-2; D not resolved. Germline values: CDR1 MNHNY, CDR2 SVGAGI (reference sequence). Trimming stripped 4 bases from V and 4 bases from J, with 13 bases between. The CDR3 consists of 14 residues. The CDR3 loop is CASSFEGSSYGYTF. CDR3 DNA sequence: TGTGCCAGCAGTTTCGAGGGTTCTAGCTATGGCTACACCTTC.

In DNA, the CDR3 is TGTGCCAGCAGCCGGGGACGGTCAAATGAAAAACTGTTTTTT. Its protein is CASSRGRSNEKLFF. This chain connects TRBV3-1 (or the pseudogene TRBV3-2) to TRBJ1-4, with a weak D call TRBD1 (5 bases). The CDR3 has 14 residues. The V gene lost 4 bases and the J gene lost 5 bases, with 11 bases spanning the gap. The germline gives CDR1 LGHDT, CDR2 YNNKEL (reference sequence).

For the CDR3, the DNA is TGTGCCAGCAGCTTGGAGAGGCGGACAGATACGCAGTATTTT. This codes for CASSLERRTDTQYF. This chain joins TRBV5-5 and TRBJ2-3; D is undetermined. Per germline, CDR1 SGHKS and CDR2 YYEKEE (reference sequence). V was cut by 0 bases and J by 3 bases, with 8 bases left in between. The CDR3 loop spans 14 amino acids.

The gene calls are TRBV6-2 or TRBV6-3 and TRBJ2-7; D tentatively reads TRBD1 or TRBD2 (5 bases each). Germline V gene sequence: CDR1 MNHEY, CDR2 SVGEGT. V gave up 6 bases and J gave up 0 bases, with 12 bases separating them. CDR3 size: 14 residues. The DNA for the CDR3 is TGTGCCAGCAGCTGGGACGGCAACTCCTACGAGCAGTACTTC. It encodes CASSWDGNSYEQYF.

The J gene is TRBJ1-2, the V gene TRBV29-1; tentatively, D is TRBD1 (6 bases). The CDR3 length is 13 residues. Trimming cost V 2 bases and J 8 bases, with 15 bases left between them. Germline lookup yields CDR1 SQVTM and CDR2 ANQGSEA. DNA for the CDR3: TGCAGCGTTGAAAACTGGGGGGCTGAGGGCTACACCTTC. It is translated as CSVENWGAEGYTF.

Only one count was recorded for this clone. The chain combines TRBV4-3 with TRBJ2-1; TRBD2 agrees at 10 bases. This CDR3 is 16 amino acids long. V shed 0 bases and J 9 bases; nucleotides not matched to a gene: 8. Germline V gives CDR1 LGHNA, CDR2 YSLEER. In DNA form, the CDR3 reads TGCGCCAGCAGCCAAGATTCAGCGGGGGGGCTGGGTGAGCAGTTCTTC. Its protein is CASSQDSAGGLGEQFF.

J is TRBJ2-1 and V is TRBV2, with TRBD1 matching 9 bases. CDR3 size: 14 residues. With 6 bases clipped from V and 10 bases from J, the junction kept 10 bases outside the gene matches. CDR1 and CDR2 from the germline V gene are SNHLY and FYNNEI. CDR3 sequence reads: CASRTGTGSGEQFF. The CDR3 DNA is TGTGCCAGCAGGACTGGGACAGGGTCCGGCGAGCAGTTCTTC.

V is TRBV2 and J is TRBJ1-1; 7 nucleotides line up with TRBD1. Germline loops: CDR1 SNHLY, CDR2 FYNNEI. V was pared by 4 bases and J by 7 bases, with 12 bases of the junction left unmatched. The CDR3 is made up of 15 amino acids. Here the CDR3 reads CASSVGGLGRDEAFF. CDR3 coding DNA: TGTGCCAGCAGTGTAGGGGGCCTCGGACGGGATGAAGCTTTCTTT.

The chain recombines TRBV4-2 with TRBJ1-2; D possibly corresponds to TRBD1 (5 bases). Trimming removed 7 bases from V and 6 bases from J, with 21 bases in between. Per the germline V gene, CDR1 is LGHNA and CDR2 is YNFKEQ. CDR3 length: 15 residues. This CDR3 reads CASTNGGSESHGYTF. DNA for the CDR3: TGTGCCAGCACAAACGGGGGGTCGGAGTCTCATGGCTACACCTTC.

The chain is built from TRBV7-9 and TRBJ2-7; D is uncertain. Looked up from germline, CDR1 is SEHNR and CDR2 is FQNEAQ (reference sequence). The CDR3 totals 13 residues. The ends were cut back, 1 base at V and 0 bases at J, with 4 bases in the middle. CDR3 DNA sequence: TGTGCCAGCAGCTTAGGGGCCTCCTACGAGCAGTACTTC. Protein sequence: CASSLGASYEQYF.

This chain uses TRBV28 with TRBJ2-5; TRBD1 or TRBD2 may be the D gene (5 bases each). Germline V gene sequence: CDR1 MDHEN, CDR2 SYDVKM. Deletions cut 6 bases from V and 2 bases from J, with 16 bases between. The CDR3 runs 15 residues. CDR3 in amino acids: CASRSRGKLQETQYF. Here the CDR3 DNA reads TGTGCCAGCAGATCGAGGGGAAAGCTTCAAGAGACCCAGTACTTC. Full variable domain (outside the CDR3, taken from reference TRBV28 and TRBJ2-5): DVKVTQSSRYLVKRTGEKVFLECVQDMDHENMFWYRQDPGLGLRLIYFSYDVKMKEKGDIPEGYSVSREKKERFSLILESASTNQTSMYLCASRSRGKLQETQYFGPGTRLLVL.

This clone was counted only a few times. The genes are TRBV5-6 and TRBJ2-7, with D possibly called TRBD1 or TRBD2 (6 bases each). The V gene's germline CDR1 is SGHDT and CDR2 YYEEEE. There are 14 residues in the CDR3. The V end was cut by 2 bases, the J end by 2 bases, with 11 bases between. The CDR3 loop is CASSLRGEPYEQYF. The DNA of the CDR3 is TGTGCCAGCAGCTTAAGGGGGGAGCCCTACGAGCAGTACTTC.

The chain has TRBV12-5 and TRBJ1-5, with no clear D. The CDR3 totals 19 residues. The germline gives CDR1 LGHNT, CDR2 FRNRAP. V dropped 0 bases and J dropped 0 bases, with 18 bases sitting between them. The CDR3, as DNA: TGTGCTAGTGGTTTGGTAGAGACACCCAGAGACCATAGCAATCAGCCCCAGCATTTT. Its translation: CASGLVETPRDHSNQPQHF. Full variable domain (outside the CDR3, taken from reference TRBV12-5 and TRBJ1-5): DARVTQTPRHKVTEMGQEVTMRCQPILGHNTVFWYRQTMMQGLELLAYFRNRAPLDDSGMPKDRFSAEMPDATLATLKIQPSEPRDSAVYFCASGLVETPRDHSNQPQHFGDGTRLSIL.

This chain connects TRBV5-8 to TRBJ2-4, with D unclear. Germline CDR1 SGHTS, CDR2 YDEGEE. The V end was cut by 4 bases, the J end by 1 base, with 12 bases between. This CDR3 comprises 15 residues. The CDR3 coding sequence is TGTGCCAGCAGCCGCACGATCGGCGCCAAAAACATTCAGTACTTC. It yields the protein CASSRTIGAKNIQYF.

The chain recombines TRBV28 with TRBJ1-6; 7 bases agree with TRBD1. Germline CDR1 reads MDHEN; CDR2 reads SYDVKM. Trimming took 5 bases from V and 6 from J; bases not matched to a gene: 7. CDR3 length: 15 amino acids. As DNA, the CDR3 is TGTGCCAGCAGTGGTTCCGGGACAGCTAATTCACCCCTCCACTTT. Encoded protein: CASSGSGTANSPLHF.

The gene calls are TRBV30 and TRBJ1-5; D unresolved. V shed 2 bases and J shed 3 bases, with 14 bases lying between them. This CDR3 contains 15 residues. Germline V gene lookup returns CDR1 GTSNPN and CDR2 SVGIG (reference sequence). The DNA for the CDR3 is TGTGCCTGGAGTAGGTCCGGACTAGACAATCAGCCCCAGCATTTT. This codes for CAWSRSGLDNQPQHF.

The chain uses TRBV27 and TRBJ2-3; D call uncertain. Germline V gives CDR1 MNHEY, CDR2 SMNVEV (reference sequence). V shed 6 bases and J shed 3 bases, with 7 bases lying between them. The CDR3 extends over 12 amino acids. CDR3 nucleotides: TGTGCCAGCAGCGGGTTGACAGATACGCAGTATTTT. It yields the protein CASSGLTDTQYF.

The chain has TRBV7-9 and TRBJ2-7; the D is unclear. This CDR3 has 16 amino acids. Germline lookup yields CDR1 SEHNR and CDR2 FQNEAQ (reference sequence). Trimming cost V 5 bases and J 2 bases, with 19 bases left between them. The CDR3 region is CASSHPQGIGTYEQYF. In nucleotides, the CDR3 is TGTGCCAGCAGCCACCCCCAAGGCATAGGGACCTACGAGCAGTACTTC.

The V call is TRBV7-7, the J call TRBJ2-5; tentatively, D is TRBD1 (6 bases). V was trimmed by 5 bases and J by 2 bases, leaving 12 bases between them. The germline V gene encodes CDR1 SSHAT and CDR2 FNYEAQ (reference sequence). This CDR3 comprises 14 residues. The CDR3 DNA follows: TGTGCCAGCAGCCAACAGGGTCGGCAAGAGACCCAGTACTTC. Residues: CASSQQGRQETQYF.

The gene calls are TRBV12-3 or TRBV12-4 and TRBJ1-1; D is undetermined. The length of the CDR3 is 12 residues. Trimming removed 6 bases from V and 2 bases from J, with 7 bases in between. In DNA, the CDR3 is TGTGCCAGCAGCTCACCTAACACTGAAGCTTTCTTT. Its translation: CASSSPNTEAFF.

The CDR3 is CASSYLREAFF. The CDR3 DNA follows: TGTGCCAGCAGTTACCTCAGGGAAGCTTTCTTT. The V gene is TRBV6-5, the J gene TRBJ1-1, with D hard to call. Trimming removed 2 bases at V and 8 bases at J, with 6 bases between. Germline V gene sequence: CDR1 MNHEY, CDR2 SVGAGI. The CDR3 runs to 11 residues.

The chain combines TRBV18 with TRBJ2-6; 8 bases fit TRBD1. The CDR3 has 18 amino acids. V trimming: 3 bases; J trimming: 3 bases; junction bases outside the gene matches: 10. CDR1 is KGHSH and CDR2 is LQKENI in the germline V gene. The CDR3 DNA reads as TGTGCCAGCTCACCTAAGGACGGGGACAGGAATGGGGCCAACGTCCTGACTTTC. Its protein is CASSPKDGDRNGANVLTF.

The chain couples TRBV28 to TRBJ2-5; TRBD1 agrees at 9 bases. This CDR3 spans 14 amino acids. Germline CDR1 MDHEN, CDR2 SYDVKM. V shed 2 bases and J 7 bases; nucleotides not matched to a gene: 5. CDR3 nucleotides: TGTGCCAGCAGTTTACCGACAGGGGGGGCGACCCAGTACTTC. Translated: CASSLPTGGATQYF.